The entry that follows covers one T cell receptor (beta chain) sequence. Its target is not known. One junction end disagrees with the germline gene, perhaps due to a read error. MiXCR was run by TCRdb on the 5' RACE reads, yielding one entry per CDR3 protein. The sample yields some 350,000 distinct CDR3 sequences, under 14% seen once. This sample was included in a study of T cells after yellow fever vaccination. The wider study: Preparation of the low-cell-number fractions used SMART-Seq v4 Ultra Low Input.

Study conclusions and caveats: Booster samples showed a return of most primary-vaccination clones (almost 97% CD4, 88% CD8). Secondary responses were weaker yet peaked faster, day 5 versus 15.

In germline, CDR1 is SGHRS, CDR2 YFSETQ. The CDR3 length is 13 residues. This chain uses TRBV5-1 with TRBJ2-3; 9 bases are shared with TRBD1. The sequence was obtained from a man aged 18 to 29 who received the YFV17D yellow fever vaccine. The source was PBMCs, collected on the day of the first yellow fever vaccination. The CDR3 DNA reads TGCGCCAGCACTGGACAGGGGACAGATACGCAGTCTTTT. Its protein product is CASTGQGTDTQSF.